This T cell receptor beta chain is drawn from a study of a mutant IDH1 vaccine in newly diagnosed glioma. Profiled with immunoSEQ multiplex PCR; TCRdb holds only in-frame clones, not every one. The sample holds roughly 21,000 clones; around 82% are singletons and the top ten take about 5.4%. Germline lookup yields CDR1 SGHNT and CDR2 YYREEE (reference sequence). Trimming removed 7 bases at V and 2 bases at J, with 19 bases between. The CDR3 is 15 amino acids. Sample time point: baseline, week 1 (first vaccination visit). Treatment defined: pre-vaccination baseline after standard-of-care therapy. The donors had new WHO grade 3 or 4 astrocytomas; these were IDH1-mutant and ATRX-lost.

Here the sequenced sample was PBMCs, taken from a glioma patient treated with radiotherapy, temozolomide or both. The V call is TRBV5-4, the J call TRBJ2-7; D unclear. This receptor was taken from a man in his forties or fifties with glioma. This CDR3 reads CASSLGTEITYEQYV. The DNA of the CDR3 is TGTGCCAGCTCCTTGGGAACAGAAATTACCTACGAGCAGTACGTC.